Listed below are T cell receptor beta chains from one sample, sequenced in a study of T cells in Graves' hyperthyroidism and ophthalmopathy. TCRdb processed the multiplex PCR reads anew with MiXCR; each CDR3 protein has one entry. The data contain 250,000 or so distinct CDR3 sequences, just over 14% of them singletons. The sample consisted of blood. The origin of the receptors is a woman aged 40 to 50 with Graves' hyperthyroidism that later progressed to Graves' ophthalmopathy. CDR3s include the opening cysteine and the closing phenylalanine or tryptophan. A D gene is named only where the DNA matches it firmly. Size is omitted from some rows. Given values are once, few, many or a class for expanded clones.

J,size,D,V,CDR3,DNA
TRBJ2-3,few,NA,TRBV28,CASSSRLAFSTDTQYF,TGTGCCAGCAGTTCTCGCCTAGCGTTCAGCACAGATACGCAGTATTTT
TRBJ2-3,many,TRBD2,TRBV7-2,CASSLRTSGNRTDTQYF,TGTGCCAGCAGCTTGCGGACTAGCGGGAACCGCACAGATACGCAGTATTTT
TRBJ2-1,NA,NA,TRBV7-3,CASSLHPPNEQFF,TGTGCCAGCAGCCTCCACCCCCCCAATGAGCAGTTCTTC
TRBJ2-3,NA,NA,TRBV7-9,CASRRGPDTQYF,TGTGCCAGCCGGCGGGGACCAGATACGCAGTATTTT
TRBJ2-2,NA,TRBD2,TRBV6-5,CASSYPGLAGVFFGELFF,TGTGCCAGCAGTTACCCGGGACTAGCGGGAGTTTTTTTCGGGGAGCTGTTTTTT
TRBJ1-1,many,NA,TRBV19,CASTADTEAFF,TGTGCCAGTACTGCGGACACTGAAGCTTTCTTT
TRBJ2-6,NA,TRBD1,TRBV9,CASSITGVPGANVLTF,TGTGCCAGCAGCATCACAGGGGTACCTGGGGCCAACGTCCTGACTTTC
TRBJ2-1,NA,NA,TRBV6-1,CASEQAGNEQFF,TGTGCCAGCGAACAAGCTGGCAATGAGCAGTTCTTC
TRBJ2-1,many,NA,TRBV20-1,CSARDKLADVNNEQFF,TGCAGTGCTAGAGATAAGCTTGCCGACGTTAACAATGAGCAGTTCTTC
TRBJ2-7,few,NA,TRBV3-1,CASSQTRDGGAEQYF,TGTGCCAGCAGCCAGACCCGGGACGGTGGGGCCGAGCAGTACTTC
TRBJ2-5,many,NA,TRBV7-2,CASSLGYRAQGETQYF,TGTGCCAGCAGCTTAGGGTACAGGGCGCAGGGTGAGACCCAGTACTTC
TRBJ2-7,many,NA,TRBV15,CATSRESTAYYEQYF,TGTGCCACCAGCAGAGAATCGACAGCTTACTACGAGCAGTACTTC
TRBJ2-3,many,TRBD2,TRBV9,CASSGSGSHSTDTQYF,TGTGCCAGCAGCGGTAGCGGGAGCCATAGCACAGATACGCAGTATTTT
TRBJ2-1,many,TRBD2,TRBV28,CASSPSGIYNEQFF,TGTGCCAGCAGTCCTAGCGGGATTTACAATGAGCAGTTCTTC
TRBJ2-7,many,NA,TRBV5-4,CASSPATEVSYEQYF,TGTGCCAGCAGCCCTGCGACCGAGGTCTCCTACGAGCAGTACTTC
TRBJ2-1,few,NA,TRBV18,CASSPGAIWSEQFF,TGTGCCAGCTCGCCCGGAGCAATTTGGAGTGAGCAGTTCTTC
TRBJ1-5,NA,TRBD1,TRBV28,CASSFEHPGQGESNQPQHF,TGTGCCAGCAGTTTCGAACATCCCGGACAGGGTGAAAGCAATCAGCCCCAGCATTTT
TRBJ1-2,few,NA,TRBV9,CASSAEGGYGYTF,TGTGCCAGCAGCGCCGAGGGGGGATATGGCTACACCTTC
TRBJ2-5,many,NA,TRBV2,CASNGHGTETQYF,TGTGCCAGCAACGGACACGGGACAGAGACCCAGTACTTC
TRBJ1-5,few,NA,TRBV15,CATSRDSFNQPQHF,TGTGCCACCAGCAGGGACAGCTTCAATCAGCCCCAGCATTTT
TRBJ2-7,NA,NA,TRBV5-1,CASSPAPYEQYF,TGCGCCAGCAGTCCAGCTCCCTACGAGCAGTACTTC
TRBJ2-1,NA,TRBD2,TRBV7-3,CASSAGTSWVNEQFF,TGTGCCAGCAGCGCCGGGACTAGCTGGGTCAATGAGCAGTTCTTC
TRBJ2-2,few,NA,TRBV7-9,CASSFVQNTGELFF,TGTGCCAGCAGCTTCGTACAGAACACCGGGGAGCTGTTTTTT
TRBJ2-7,many,NA,TRBV10-3,CAISPGTPTWGYEQYF,TGTGCCATCAGCCCCGGGACACCTACGTGGGGGTACGAGCAGTACTTC
TRBJ2-1,many,NA,TRBV20-1,CSAGIPNEQFF,TGCAGTGCAGGGATCCCCAATGAGCAGTTCTTC
TRBJ1-4,many,NA,TRBV7-2,CASSLSREKLFF,TGTGCCAGCAGCTTATCTCGCGAAAAACTGTTTTTT
TRBJ2-3,NA,NA,TRBV6-1,CASSSQPGPLDTQYF,TGTGCCAGCAGCTCTCAACCGGGACCGCTGGATACGCAGTATTTT
TRBJ1-5,NA,NA,TRBV20-1,CSAKYRHDQPQHF,TGCAGTGCCAAATATCGACACGATCAGCCCCAGCATTTT
TRBJ2-5,NA,TRBD2,TRBV6-5,CASSYGLAGTGMETQYF,TGTGCCAGCAGTTACGGACTAGCGGGTACCGGGATGGAGACCCAGTACTTC
TRBJ2-7,NA,TRBD1,TRBV30,CAWTYRDRDFYEQYF,TGTGCCTGGACATACCGGGACAGGGATTTTTACGAGCAGTACTTC
TRBJ1-1,once,NA,TRBV11-2,CASSLTSGANTEAFF,TGTGCCAGCAGCTTAACAAGCGGCGCGAACACTGAAGCTTTCTTT
TRBJ1-3,many,NA,TRBV2,CASSAGDGSSGNTIYF,TGTGCCAGCAGTGCGGGGGACGGGAGCTCTGGAAACACCATATATTTT
TRBJ1-5,few,TRBD1,TRBV15,CATSSHSQGAGQPQHF,TGTGCCACCAGCAGTCATTCACAGGGGGCCGGGCAGCCCCAGCATTTT
TRBJ1-5,NA,NA,TRBV6-1,CAISTGSNQPQHF,TGTGCCATCAGCACAGGGAGCAATCAGCCCCAGCATTTT
TRBJ2-5,many,TRBD2,TRBV11-2,CASSLVWTSARETQYF,TGTGCCAGCAGCTTAGTTTGGACTAGCGCCCGAGAGACCCAGTACTTC
TRBJ2-7,many,NA,TRBV28,CASSGRGTVSYEQYF,TGTGCCAGCAGTGGACGGGGGACGGTTTCCTACGAGCAGTACTTC
TRBJ2-5,few,NA,TRBV20-1,CSARDLGAETQYF,TGCAGTGCTAGAGATCTGGGGGCAGAGACCCAGTACTTC
TRBJ2-6,many,TRBD1,TRBV19,CASSTVYNSGTGLSGANVLTF,TGTGCCAGTAGTACCGTATACAACTCCGGGACAGGCCTCTCTGGGGCCAACGTCCTGACTTTC
TRBJ1-5,many,NA,TRBV28,CASSLLSSHNQPQHF,TGTGCCAGCAGTTTATTGAGCAGCCACAATCAGCCCCAGCATTTT
TRBJ1-5,many,TRBD1,TRBV15,CATSRTRDSLKGFLSNQPQHF,TGTGCCACCAGCAGAACCCGGGACAGTTTAAAGGGATTTTTAAGCAATCAGCCCCAGCATTTT
TRBJ1-2,NA,TRBD1,TRBV18,CASSDGTGLHYGYTF,TGTGCCAGCTCAGACGGGACAGGGCTCCACTATGGCTACACCTTC
TRBJ2-6,many,NA,TRBV5-1,CASSREVANVLTF,TGCGCCAGCAGTCGCGAGGTGGCCAACGTCCTGACTTTC
TRBJ2-4,many,NA,TRBV9,CASSVASPSDIQYF,TGTGCCAGCAGCGTAGCTAGCCCAAGCGACATTCAGTACTTC
TRBJ2-2,many,TRBD2,TRBV6-1,CASSEPGGGQVETGELFF,TGTGCCAGCAGTGAACCGGGGGGGGGGCAAGTGGAAACCGGGGAGCTGTTTTTT
TRBJ2-2,few,NA,TRBV28,CASVPPRKNTGELFF,TGTGCCAGCGTTCCCCCGAGGAAAAACACCGGGGAGCTGTTTTTT
TRBJ1-1,many,NA,TRBV12-3/TRBV12-4,CASSTNQGGTEAFF,TGTGCCAGCAGCACTAATCAGGGTGGCACTGAAGCTTTCTTT
TRBJ2-3,many,NA,TRBV7-6,CASSLGAGKGTDTQYF,TGTGCCAGCAGCTTAGGCGCGGGGAAAGGGACAGATACGCAGTATTTT
TRBJ1-1,NA,NA,TRBV19,CASETQGGNTEAFF,TGTGCCAGTGAAACACAGGGAGGGAACACTGAAGCTTTCTTT